This entry concerns a single TCR beta chain. The antigen is undetermined. The data were obtained in a study of T cell responses to AZD1222 COVID-19 vaccine. Whole-study results and caveats: Repertoire sampling happened only post peak T cell response. Nearly half of the spike-specific TCRs reportedly recognize variant regions that carry no mutations. Spike-specific TCR breadth and depth went up after people got two AZD1222 doses. Clonal diversity was possibly underestimated, and white British individuals and females predominated among donors.

V lost 2 bases and J lost 6, with 15 bases in between. This CDR3 region has 15 residues. CDR1 is KGHSH, CDR2 LQKENI, per germline. Assay used: immunoSEQ multiplex PCR; TCRdb lists only in-frame clones, some missing. Among 80,000 or so clones listed, about 93% were seen once. Specimen: peripheral blood, collected on day 0 of MenACWY control vaccination. This clonotype originated in an adult in good health. The chain has TRBV18 and TRBJ2-3; D is ambiguous. The CDR3 DNA follows: TGTGCCAGCTCACCAGTGAATACCGCCCGGGATACGCAGTATTTT. Translated, it gives CASSPVNTARDTQYF.